These 21 T cell receptor beta chains share one sample of origin, sequenced in a study of T cells in localized non-small cell lung cancer. The table came from immunoSEQ multiplex PCR; TCRdb's copy has only in-frame clones and leaves some out. This sample carries about 70,000 clones, approximately 84% of them seen once, and the ten largest clones take around 1.3%. The sequenced sample was peripheral blood, obtained before any cancer treatment. The source is a female donor of 60 years or more with stage I lung adenocarcinoma.

The chain uses TRBV7-3 and TRBJ2-2, with D unclear. Germline CDR1 is SGHTA and CDR2 is FQGTGA. CDR3 length equals 14 residues. Trimming shortened V by 0 bases and J by 2 bases, and 4 bases separated the two germline ends. CDR3 sequence: CASSLTANTGELFF. CDR3 nucleotides: TGTGCCAGCAGCTTAACGGCAAACACCGGGGAGCTGTTTTTT.

The genes are TRBV10-3 and TRBJ1-1, with D uncertain. The CDR3 has 13 residues. V dropped 4 bases and J dropped 3 bases, with 9 bases sitting between them. Germline V CDR1 and CDR2: ENHRY, SYGVKD. The chain's CDR3 is CAISVERDTEAFF. In DNA form, the CDR3 reads TGTGCCATCAGTGTAGAGAGGGACACTGAAGCTTTCTTT.

This chain joins TRBV15 and TRBJ1-2, with TRBD1 matching over 9 bases. CDR1 is LNHNV, CDR2 YYDKDF, per germline (reference sequence). J lost 7 bases, V lost 6 bases, and 9 bases had no gene match. This CDR3 region has 14 residues. The CDR3 region has the DNA TGTGCCACCAGTCCGGACAGGGGAATTGTTGGCTACACCTTC. It is translated as CATSPDRGIVGYTF.

V gene TRBV5-1 combines with J gene TRBJ2-3; 11 bases are a match to TRBD2. The CDR3 totals 14 residues. The V gene's germline CDR1 is SGHRS and CDR2 YFSETQ. Trimming cost V 7 bases and J 4 bases; bases outside gene matches: 5. This CDR3 is CASGTSGGADTQYF. The CDR3 region has the DNA TGCGCCAGCGGCACTAGCGGGGGTGCAGATACGCAGTATTTT.

This clone was observed a single time. The chain uses TRBV7-8 and TRBJ1-5, with unresolved D. Trimming stripped 2 bases from V and 4 bases from J, with 9 bases between. CDR1 and CDR2 (germline): SGHVS, FQNEAQ. The CDR3 consists of 14 residues. The CDR3 DNA reads TGTGCCAGCAGCTTACGGTTTGGAAATCAGCCCCAGCATTTT. This encodes CASSLRFGNQPQHF.

J is TRBJ2-1 and V is TRBV20-1, with D unclear. Germline loops: CDR1 DFQATT, CDR2 SNEGSKA (reference sequence). Deletions cut 7 bases from V and 6 bases from J, with 7 bases between. The CDR3 sequence is 10 residues long. The CDR3 spells CSVLGNEQFF. In DNA, the CDR3 is TGCAGTGTACTGGGCAATGAGCAGTTCTTC.

This clone was observed once. The chain combines TRBV6-5 with TRBJ2-5, with a weak D call TRBD1 (6 bases). There are 11 residues in the CDR3. V was pared by 7 bases and J by 7 bases, with 10 bases between. CDR1 and CDR2 (germline): MNHEY, SVGAGI. CDR3 nucleotides: TGTGCCAGCAAACGCAGGGGGACCCAGTACTTC. This translates into CASKRRGTQYF.

The rearrangement links TRBV7-2 to TRBJ2-7; the D gene could be TRBD1 or TRBD2 (5 bases each). This CDR3 is 15 amino acids long. Between the trimmed V and J ends, which lost 5 bases and 3 bases, there was a span of 17 bases. Germline CDR1 is SGHTA and CDR2 is FQGNSA. CDR3 DNA sequence: TGTGCCAGCAGCCGGCAGGGAGACAGAGGCTACGAGCAGTACTTC. This gives the protein CASSRQGDRGYEQYF.

The DNA of the CDR3 is TGTGCCAGCAGTTACACCCTTGACAGGGAGGCGTCACCCCTCCACTTT. Translated: CASSYTLDREASPLHF. V gene TRBV6-5 combines with J gene TRBJ1-6; 7 bases match TRBD1. V gave up 2 bases and J gave up 10 bases; unmatched junction bases: 11. CDR3 length equals 16 residues. Per the germline V gene, CDR1 is MNHEY and CDR2 is SVGAGI.

The J gene is TRBJ2-7, the V gene TRBV11-2, with 8 bases lining up with TRBD1. V was clipped by 4 bases and J by 4 bases; unmatched bases: 3. Per germline, CDR1 SGHAT and CDR2 FQNNGV. The CDR3 consists of 13 residues. CDR3 sequence: CASSYGTGYEQYF. The CDR3, as DNA: TGTGCCAGCAGCTACGGGACAGGATACGAGCAGTACTTC.

V usage is TRBV28 and J usage is TRBJ1-2, with unresolved D. There are 17 residues in the CDR3. Trimming shortened V by 2 bases and J by 0 bases, and 16 bases separated the two germline ends. Germline V gene sequence: CDR1 MDHEN, CDR2 SYDVKM. The CDR3 DNA is TGTGCCAGCAGTTTAGCCAGGAGCTATCCTTCTAACTATGGCTACACCTTC. Translating it yields CASSLARSYPSNYGYTF.

This chain joins TRBV7-9 and TRBJ1-1, with D unresolved. The CDR3 totals 14 residues. V lost 1 base and J 1 base, leaving 7 bases between the germline ends. Germline V gene lookup returns CDR1 SEHNR and CDR2 FQNEAQ (reference sequence). The CDR3 reads CASSLGRENTEAFF. For the CDR3, the DNA is TGTGCCAGCAGCTTAGGCAGAGAGAACACTGAAGCTTTCTTT.

The gene calls are TRBV18 and TRBJ2-5; D possibly corresponds to TRBD2 (6 bases). Germline V lookup: CDR1 KGHSH, CDR2 LQKENI. Deletions cut 5 bases from V and 2 bases from J, with 15 bases between. The length of the CDR3 is 15 residues. The CDR3 bases are TGTGCCAGCTCAGCACTGGGGGACTTTCAAGAGACCCAGTACTTC. Amino acids: CASSALGDFQETQYF. Combining the CDR3 with reference TRBV18 and TRBJ2-5 gives the whole variable domain NAGVMQNPRHLVRRRGQEARLRCSPMKGHSHVYWYRQLPEEGLKFMVYLQKENIIDESGMPKERFSAEFPKEGPSILRIQQVVRGDSAAYFCASSALGDFQETQYFGPGTRLLVL.

The chain is built from TRBV9 and TRBJ2-7; TRBD1 aligns across 9 bases. V lost 3 bases to trimming and J lost 2 bases; unmatched junction nucleotides: 6. Germline V CDR1 and CDR2: SGDLS, YYNGEE. The CDR3 spans 15 residues. In nucleotides, the CDR3 is TGTGCCAGCAGCGCAGGGACAGGGTGGACCTACGAGCAGTACTTC. Amino acids: CASSAGTGWTYEQYF.

The chain combines TRBV5-3 with TRBJ2-1, with 7 bases that match TRBD2. TRBV5-3 qualifies as an ORF whose function is uncertain. The trim removed 3 bases at V and 2 bases at J, leaving 8 bases unmatched. CDR3 length: 16 amino acids. CDR3 nucleotide sequence: TGTGCCAGAAGCTCCAGTGGGGGGGAGGCCTACAATGAGCAGTTCTTC. As protein: CARSSSGGEAYNEQFF.

This clone has only one observation. The chain couples TRBV6-5 to TRBJ2-7; the D gene is possibly TRBD1 (6 bases). This CDR3 spans 13 amino acids. Per germline, CDR1 MNHEY and CDR2 SVGAGI. Between the trimmed V and J ends, which lost 2 bases and 4 bases, there was a span of 9 bases. CDR3 protein: CASSYPTGYEQYF. CDR3 bases: TGTGCCAGCAGTTACCCCACAGGGTACGAGCAGTACTTC.

This clone was observed once. This chain connects TRBV7-2 to TRBJ1-4; 7 nucleotides line up with TRBD1. The CDR3 runs 14 residues. V dropped 8 bases and J dropped 8; count of bases not matched to a gene: 11. The germline V gene encodes CDR1 SGHTA and CDR2 FQGNSA. CDR3: CASGRQGTREKLFF. For the CDR3, the DNA is TGTGCCAGCGGTCGACAGGGCACGAGGGAAAAACTGTTTTTT.

The gene calls are TRBV5-4 and TRBJ1-1; possibly TRBD1 for D (6 bases). The CDR3 runs to 13 residues. Germline assignment: CDR1 SGHNT and CDR2 YYREEE (reference sequence). V was trimmed by 2 bases and J by 6 bases, leaving 11 bases between them. The CDR3 here is CASSFFGGAEAFF. CDR3 nucleotide sequence: TGTGCCAGCAGCTTTTTTGGGGGCGCTGAAGCTTTCTTT.

The chain couples TRBV7-9 to TRBJ1-6; a possible D gene is TRBD1 (5 bases). Per the germline V gene, CDR1 is SEHNR and CDR2 is FQNEAQ (reference sequence). This CDR3 is 14 amino acids long. Trimming shortened V by 5 bases and J by 7 bases, and 12 bases separated the two germline ends. CDR3 nucleotide sequence: TGTGCCAGCAGCCTTCAACGGGGGAATTCACCCCTCCACTTT. Encoded protein: CASSLQRGNSPLHF.

This clone appeared once. The chain carries TRBV6-5 and TRBJ2-5; a weak D match, TRBD1 (5 bases). There are 16 residues in the CDR3. Between the trimmed V and J ends, which lost 0 bases and 2 bases, there was a span of 13 bases. Per germline, CDR1 MNHEY and CDR2 SVGAGI. The CDR3 reads CASSYSMLQVQETQYF. The DNA for the CDR3 is TGTGCCAGCAGTTACTCGATGTTACAGGTACAAGAGACCCAGTACTTC.

The genes are TRBV19 and TRBJ2-7, with D perhaps TRBD1 (5 bases). Trimming pared 5 bases from V and 3 bases from J, leaving 14 bases between. CDR1 and CDR2 from the germline V gene are LNHDA and SQIVND (reference sequence). The CDR3 has 14 residues. CDR3 DNA: TGTGCCAGTAGTGTGACAGTGAGAGACTACGAGCAGTACTTC. This sequence encodes CASSVTVRDYEQYF.